Below are 18 T cell receptor beta chains sequenced from a single sample in a study of radiation and T cells in renal cell carcinoma. As for time point: baseline pretreatment blood. Treatment defined: 15 Gy SBRT to primary tumor, nephrectomy 4 weeks later. This table comes from immunoSEQ multiplex PCR, and its TCRdb copy is limited to in-frame clones, with some not included. This sample has about 49,000 clones, with about 80% found just once. Sequenced material: blood, taken from a patient whose treatment included radiotherapy and nephrectomy. Every receptor here comes from a woman between 70 and 85 years old with renal cell carcinoma.

J is TRBJ2-6 and V is TRBV4-3; D call uncertain. V lost 0 bases, J lost 0 bases, and 12 bases lay in between. Germline V CDR1 and CDR2: LGHNA, YSLEER. The length of the CDR3 is 18 residues. CDR3 protein: CASSQDLLRGSGANVLTF. The CDR3 DNA follows: TGCGCCAGCAGCCAAGATCTACTTCGTGGCTCTGGGGCCAACGTCCTGACTTTC.

In this sample, this clone turned up once. J is TRBJ2-6 and V is TRBV10-3; 8 nucleotides match TRBD1. This CDR3 is 18 amino acids long. The J segment lost 0 bases and the V segment lost 3 bases, leaving 7 bases of the junction unmatched. Per germline, CDR1 ENHRY and CDR2 SYGVKD. The CDR3 DNA reads TGTGCCATCAGTGACTTTACAGGGGGGTCCTCTGGGGCCAACGTCCTGACTTTC. Translating gives CAISDFTGGSSGANVLTF.

This clone was seen only a few times. The chain uses TRBV7-9 and TRBJ1-2, with TRBD1 identical over 7 bases. There are 14 residues in the CDR3. Unmatched junction bases numbered 9, after V lost 5 bases and J lost 6 bases. CDR1 and CDR2 (germline): SEHNR, FQNEAQ (reference sequence). The CDR3 is CASSKQGGSDGYTF. The CDR3 DNA reads as TGTGCCAGCAGCAAACAAGGGGGCTCGGATGGCTACACCTTC.

This chain links TRBV14 with TRBJ2-7; D uncertain. The CDR3 extends over 15 amino acids. V was clipped by 1 base and J by 3 bases, with 13 bases between them. The germline CDR1 and CDR2 sequences are SGHDN and FVKESK. The CDR3 coding sequence is TGTGCCAGCAGCCAAGTGTTGGGTAGGGACTACGAGCAGTACTTC. This codes for CASSQVLGRDYEQYF.

The chain joins TRBV27 to TRBJ2-7, with 12 nucleotides matching TRBD2. Unmatched junction bases numbered 12, after V lost 2 bases and J lost 4 bases. The CDR3 extends over 18 amino acids. Germline-derived CDR1 and CDR2 are MNHEY and SMNVEV (reference sequence). The CDR3 sequence: CASSLLASGGAGIYEQYF. CDR3 sequence (DNA): TGTGCCAGCAGTTTACTGGCTAGCGGGGGGGCAGGAATATACGAGCAGTACTTC.

The CDR3 nucleotides read TGTGCCAGCGGACCGTTCGACAGTAGCCACAATGAGCAGTTCTTC. Encoded protein: CASGPFDSSHNEQFF. J is TRBJ2-1 and V is TRBV6-6; a possible D gene is TRBD1 (5 bases). Germline V gene data show CDR1 as MNHNY and CDR2 as SVGAGI (reference sequence). V dropped 8 bases and J dropped 5 bases, with 19 bases sitting between them. This CDR3 region has 15 residues.

This chain uses TRBV6-5 with TRBJ1-4; perhaps TRBD1 as D (5 bases). V dropped 1 base and J dropped 7 bases, with 13 bases sitting between them. Per the germline V gene, CDR1 is MNHEY and CDR2 is SVGAGI. The CDR3 sequence is 15 residues long. CDR3 protein: CASSYWGRVGEKLFF. In nucleotides, the CDR3 is TGTGCCAGCAGTTACTGGGGCAGGGTGGGTGAAAAACTGTTTTTT.

This clone showed up just once. The J gene is TRBJ2-1, the V gene TRBV4-1, with no clear D. The CDR3 spans 16 residues. Germline CDR1 MGHRA, CDR2 YSYEKL. V was trimmed by 1 base and J by 0 bases, leaving 10 bases between them. CDR3 region: CASSQGFSSSYNEQFF. The CDR3, as DNA: TGCGCCAGCAGCCAAGGGTTTTCCAGCTCCTACAATGAGCAGTTCTTC.

For this clone: The junction differs from germline at one of its ends, possibly a read error. This chain connects TRBV29-1 to TRBJ1-1; TRBD1 is a possible D gene (6 bases). This CDR3 comprises 11 residues. The germline V gene encodes CDR1 SQVTM and CDR2 ANQGSEA. CDR3 nucleotide sequence: TGCAGCGGTGAACAGGGCGGTGAAGCTTTCTTT. This sequence encodes CSGEQGGEAFF. Full variable domain (missing parts from reference TRBV29-1 and TRBJ1-1): SAVISQKPSRDICQRGTSLTIQCQVDSQVTMMFWYRQQPGQSLTLIATANQGSEATYESGFVIDKFPISRPNLTFSTLTVSNMSPEDSSIYLCSGEQGGEAFFGQGTRLTVV.

Only one count was recorded for this clone. This chain joins TRBV9 and TRBJ1-5; a possible D gene is TRBD1 (5 bases). Germline CDR1 is SGDLS and CDR2 is YYNGEE. The CDR3 consists of 16 residues. With 4 bases removed from V and 4 bases from J, the gap between germline ends came to 18 bases. In nucleotides, the CDR3 is TGTGCCAGCAGCCCACCGGGGGGTATGAGGAATCAGCCCCAGCATTTT. Its translation: CASSPPGGMRNQPQHF.

This clone is a singleton in its sample. The V call is TRBV10-2, the J call TRBJ1-5; a possible D gene is TRBD1 (5 bases). Trimming shortened V by 4 bases and J by 4 bases, and 8 bases separated the two germline ends. Germline values: CDR1 WSHSY, CDR2 SAAADI. This CDR3 is 13 amino acids long. The chain's CDR3 is CASSADINQPQHF. The CDR3 DNA sequence: TGCGCCAGCAGTGCGGACATTAATCAGCCCCAGCATTTT.

The chain joins TRBV6-1 to TRBJ1-1, with no clear D. Germline CDR1 is MNHNS and CDR2 is SASEGT. V was shortened by 3 bases and J by 1 base, with 18 bases between the two germline ends. The CDR3 runs 17 residues. CDR3 residues: CASSEFLPMARNTEAFF. The CDR3 bases are TGTGCCAGCAGTGAGTTTTTACCCATGGCAAGGAACACTGAAGCTTTCTTT.

This clone has ten or more counts. The chain employs TRBV7-6 and TRBJ2-1, with TRBD1 identical over 8 bases. This CDR3 is 15 amino acids long. Germline CDR1 reads SGHVS; CDR2 reads FNYEAQ. Trimming at V came to 1 base and at J to 2 bases, leaving 1 base not matched to a gene. The CDR3 loop reads CASSLETGAYNEQFF. Written as DNA, the CDR3 is TGTGCCAGCAGCTTAGAGACAGGGGCCTACAATGAGCAGTTCTTC. Supplemented by reference TRBV7-6 and TRBJ2-1, the full variable domain reads GAGVSQSPRYKVTKRGQDVALRCDPISGHVSLYWYRQALGQGPEFLTYFNYEAQQDKSGLPNDRFSAERPEGSISTLTIQRTEQRDSAMYRCASSLETGAYNEQFFGPGTRLTVL.

The chain uses TRBV14 and TRBJ2-5; 7 positions agree with TRBD2. Germline CDR1 SGHDN, CDR2 FVKESK. The trim removed 11 bases at V and 5 bases at J, leaving 8 bases unmatched. This CDR3 has 12 amino acids. The CDR3, as DNA: TGTGCCTCCGGTGCGGGGGACGAGACCCAGTACTTC. Protein: CASGAGDETQYF.

J is TRBJ2-7 and V is TRBV4-1; 8 bases match TRBD1. The CDR3 is 16 amino acids. Germline V lookup: CDR1 MGHRA, CDR2 YSYEKL. J was trimmed by 2 bases and V by 0 bases; bases with no gene match: 6. CDR3 nucleotide sequence: TGCGCCAGCAGCCAAGAAGGGAACAGGGGGGCCTACGAGCAGTACTTC. Protein: CASSQEGNRGAYEQYF.

The chain recombines TRBV7-2 with TRBJ2-5; TRBD2 aligns across 9 bases. J lost 5 bases, V lost 3 bases, and 4 bases had no gene match. The CDR3 covers 14 residues. Germline CDR1 SGHTA, CDR2 FQGNSA. DNA for the CDR3: TGTGCCAGCAGCTTTCGCGGGGGGGCCGAGACCCAGTACTTC. This sequence encodes CASSFRGGAETQYF. Combining the CDR3 with reference TRBV7-2 and TRBJ2-5 gives the whole variable domain GAGVSQSPSNKVTEKGKDVELRCDPISGHTALYWYRQSLGQGLEFLIYFQGNSAPDKSGLPSDRFSAERTGGSVSTLTIQRTQQEDSAVYLCASSFRGGAETQYFGPGTRLLVL.

This clone has just a few counts. The chain combines TRBV10-3 with TRBJ1-2; D perhaps matches TRBD1 (5 bases). Looked up from germline, CDR1 is ENHRY and CDR2 is SYGVKD. This CDR3 contains 12 residues. V was clipped by 7 bases and J by 7 bases, with 13 bases between them. The DNA of the CDR3 is TGTGCCATCACGGGGGGAGAGGGTGGCTACACCTTC. Translating it yields CAITGGEGGYTF.

The chain is built from TRBV6-5 and TRBJ1-1; maybe TRBD1 (6 bases). Between the trimmed V and J ends, which lost 5 bases and 2 bases, there was a span of 9 bases. The germline V gene encodes CDR1 MNHEY and CDR2 SVGAGI. CDR3 length: 13 amino acids. In nucleotides, the CDR3 is TGTGCCAGCAGTCTGGACAGCAACACTGAAGCTTTCTTT. Amino acids: CASSLDSNTEAFF.